A selection of T cell receptor beta chains follows, all from one sample in a study of cytomegalovirus exposure and HLA in healthy donors. Generated by immunoSEQ multiplex PCR, the TCRdb table keeps only in-frame clones and is missing some. The sample has more than 50,000 clones, about two thirds seen once. The sample consisted of PBMCs. The receptors originated from a woman aged 55-69 years in good health and CMV-seropositive. Both conserved end residues are part of each CDR3. D genes are given only for firm matches. Clone size appears in some rows only: once, few, many, or a class for an expanded clone.

>-|TRBV19|TRBJ2-2|once
CASRPSPSGTGELFF
TGTGCCTCTAGGCCTAGCCCGTCGGGCACCGGGGAGCTGTTTTTT
>-|TRBV4-3|TRBJ1-5|-
CASSQDYLGGSNQPQHF
TGCGCCAGCAGCCAAGATTATTTGGGAGGGAGCAATCAGCCCCAGCATTTT
>-|TRBV4-3|TRBJ1-6|-
CASSPTPTENYNSPLHF
TGCGCCAGCAGCCCCACCCCTACAGAGAACTATAATTCACCCCTCCACTTT
>-|TRBV7-9|TRBJ1-2|-
CATGGWGGYTF
TGTGCCACCGGGGGTTGGGGAGGCTACACCTTC
>-|TRBV19|TRBJ1-5|-
CASSIGSEGGNQPQHF
TGTGCCAGTAGTATCGGGTCCGAAGGGGGCAATCAGCCCCAGCATTTT
>TRBD1|TRBV4-2|TRBJ1-6|-
CASSQDRGDSPLHF
TGTGCCAGCAGCCAAGACAGGGGGGATTCACCCCTCCACTTT
>TRBD1|TRBV7-2|TRBJ2-4|-
CASSPDRASAKNIQYF
TGTGCCAGCAGCCCGGACAGGGCGAGTGCCAAAAACATTCAGTACTTC
>-|TRBV19|TRBJ1-4|-
CASSIDSGTPPEKLFF
TGTGCCAGTAGTATAGACTCCGGGACTCCCCCCGAAAAACTGTTTTTT
>TRBD1|TRBV7-2|TRBJ1-3|-
CASSFVQGGSGNTIYF
TGTGCCAGCAGCTTTGTACAGGGGGGGTCTGGAAACACCATATATTTT
>TRBD1|TRBV27|TRBJ2-3|-
CASSSRTGSDTQYF
TGTGCCAGCAGTTCCCGGACAGGGTCAGATACGCAGTATTTT
>-|TRBV19|TRBJ1-2|-
CASSIQGLDYGYTF
TGTGCCAGTAGCATTCAGGGATTGGACTATGGCTACACCTTC
>TRBD1|TRBV5-4|TRBJ2-1|-
CASSPGQGILNNEQFF
TGTGCCAGCAGCCCTGGACAGGGGATCTTGAACAATGAGCAGTTCTTC
>-|TRBV7-8|TRBJ1-2|-
CASSLPLREGLNYGYTF
TGTGCCAGCAGCTTACCCTTGAGAGAGGGCCTAAACTATGGCTACACCTTC
>-|TRBV7-7|TRBJ2-5|-
CASSLGASSGQETQYF
TGTGCTAGCAGCTTAGGGGCCTCATCAGGCCAAGAGACCCAGTACTTC
>-|TRBV5-1|TRBJ2-1|few
CASSTSAGTRYNEQFF
TGCGCCAGCTCGACTTCCGCGGGGACGCGGTACAATGAGCAGTTCTTC